This T cell receptor (beta chain) is from a study of technical replicates of blood from a few donors. CDR1 and CDR2 (germline): LNHDA, SQIVND (reference sequence). V gave up 6 bases and J gave up 6 bases, with 14 bases separating them. The CDR3 totals 13 residues. Libraries were prepared by immunoSEQ multiplex PCR; TCRdb keeps only in-frame clonotypes and omits some of them. The table lists some 70,000 clones, almost 95% of them singletons. The sample consisted of T cells isolated from PBMCs. The rearrangement uses TRBV19 and TRBJ1-1, with a weak D call TRBD1 (6 bases). The clonotype originates from a human donor in good health. CDR3 nucleotides: TGTGCCAGTAGATTAAGGGGGTTTTCTGAAGCTTTCTTT. Translation: CASRLRGFSEAFF. Together with reference TRBV19 and TRBJ1-1, the CDR3 gives the full variable domain: DGGITQSPKYLFRKEGQNVTLSCEQNLNHDAMYWYRQDPGQGLRLIYYSQIVNDFQKGDIAEGYSVSREKKESFPLTVTSAQKNPTAFYLCASRLRGFSEAFFGQGTRLTVV.